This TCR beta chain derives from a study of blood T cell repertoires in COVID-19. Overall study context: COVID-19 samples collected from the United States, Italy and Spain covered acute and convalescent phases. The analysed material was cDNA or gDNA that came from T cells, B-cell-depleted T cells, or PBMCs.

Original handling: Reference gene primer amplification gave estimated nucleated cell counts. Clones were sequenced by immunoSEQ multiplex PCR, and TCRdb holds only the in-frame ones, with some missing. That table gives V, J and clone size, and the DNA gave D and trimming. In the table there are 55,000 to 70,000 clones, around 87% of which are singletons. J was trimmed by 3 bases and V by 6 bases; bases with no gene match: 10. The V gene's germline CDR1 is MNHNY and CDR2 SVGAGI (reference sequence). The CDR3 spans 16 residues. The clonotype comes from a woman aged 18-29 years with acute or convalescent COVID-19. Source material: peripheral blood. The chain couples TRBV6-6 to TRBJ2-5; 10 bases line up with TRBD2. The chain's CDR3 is CASSHFLAGAKETQYF. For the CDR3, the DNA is TGTGCCAGCAGCCATTTCCTAGCGGGGGCCAAAGAGACCCAGTACTTC.